Included here is one T cell receptor (beta chain) sequence, with context. What it binds is unknown. This sample was taken from a study of shared clonotypes between healthy human individuals. Study information: CD4 naive cells filled three plates per donor, CD4 memory three, CD8 naive two and CD8 memory one.

In the sorted-subset replicate PCRs, 200 ng DNA, 29,000 or so T cell genomes, was used. Original data processing: Without quality scores, immunoSEQ junctional reads could not be filtered like full-length reads. Method: immunoSEQ multiplex PCR; TCRdb's copy keeps in-frame clones and lacks some. The D gene and trimming were derived from the DNA, and the V and J assignments and clone size from that table. Of over 2 million clones listed, less than 95% are singletons. Whole-study findings and limits: Estimated clonotype richness was generally higher in naive than memory subsets.

The CDR3 extends over 15 amino acids. Looked up from germline, CDR1 is LNHDA and CDR2 is SQIVND (reference sequence). The germline V and J ends were trimmed by 6 bases and 5 bases, with 17 bases remaining between them. Sequenced input: naive CD4+ T cells from PBMCs. As for subset: CD45RA+ positively selected. The TCR originated in a man between 18 and 29 years old in good health. Some clones in this sample may be carry-over from other donors' samples. The chain is built from TRBV19 and TRBJ2-1; D may match TRBD1 or TRBD2 (5 bases each). The CDR3 coding sequence is TGTGCCAGTAGCCGGGGCCCCTGGCCCGACAATGAGCAGTTCTTC. Translation gives CASSRGPWPDNEQFF. The full variable domain, rest sourced from reference TRBV19 and TRBJ2-1, is DGGITQSPKYLFRKEGQNVTLSCEQNLNHDAMYWYRQDPGQGLRLIYYSQIVNDFQKGDIAEGYSVSREKKESFPLTVTSAQKNPTAFYLCASSRGPWPDNEQFFGPGTRLTVL.